The source of this T cell receptor beta chain is a study of cytomegalovirus exposure and HLA in healthy donors. Study-wide background: A preliminary data release comprised 80 million to 95 million unique TCRs obtained from HLA-typed donors. When 350 to 500 donors were genotyped, roughly 82% of them were found to fall in the Caucasian-associated ancestry cluster.

Study results and caveats: As a later analysis showed, several of the most significant clusters appeared to be linked to common viral pathogens.

Participants comprised healthy donors of bone marrow. As for this clone: Its antigen is as yet unknown.

PCR amplification relied on 60 Vbeta primers (plus 13 Jbeta primers). Data came from immunoSEQ multiplex PCR; TCRdb stores just in-frame clones and leaves some out. The sample contains about 150,000 clones, around three quarters of which appear only once. Trimming shortened V by 4 bases and J by 3 bases, and 10 bases separated the two germline ends. CDR1 MNHEY and CDR2 SVGAGI come from the germline V gene. CDR3 length: 13 amino acids. The genes are TRBV6-5 and TRBJ2-7; D not resolved. Material: PBMCs. The source of this sequence is a middle-aged woman in good health and CMV-seronegative. The CDR3 loop is CASSSARIYEQYF. Here the CDR3 DNA reads TGTGCCAGCAGTTCCGCCAGGATCTACGAGCAGTACTTC.